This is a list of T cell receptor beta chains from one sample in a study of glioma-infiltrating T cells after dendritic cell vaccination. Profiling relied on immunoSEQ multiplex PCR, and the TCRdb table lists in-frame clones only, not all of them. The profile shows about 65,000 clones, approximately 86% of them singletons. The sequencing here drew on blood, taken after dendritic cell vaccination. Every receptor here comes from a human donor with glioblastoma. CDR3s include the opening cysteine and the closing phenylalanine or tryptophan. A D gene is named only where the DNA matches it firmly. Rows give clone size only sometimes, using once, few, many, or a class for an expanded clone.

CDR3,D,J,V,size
CASSLAGQGNRYTF,TRBD1,TRBJ1-2,TRBV5-6,-
CASSYETRYNEQFF,-,TRBJ2-1,TRBV6-5,-
CASSVDGSIFGEQYF,-,TRBJ2-7,TRBV9,-
CASRGDSIYEQYF,TRBD1,TRBJ2-7,TRBV6-5,-
CASSFSRGSYEQYF,-,TRBJ2-7,TRBV27,-
CASSFSGTGNTEAFF,TRBD1,TRBJ1-1,TRBV7-9,-
CASSYSRTWNTEAFF,-,TRBJ1-1,TRBV6-6,-
CASSPGLAGPNEQFF,TRBD2,TRBJ2-1,TRBV5-4,-
CAWRDSPYEQYF,-,TRBJ2-7,TRBV30,-
CASRDSDRGAMSGYTF,TRBD1,TRBJ1-2,TRBV6-4,-
CASSLTLAGGGETQYF,TRBD2,TRBJ2-5,TRBV7-2,-
CASTIGGVGYGYTF,-,TRBJ1-2,TRBV6-5,-
CSAFGTGGYEQYF,TRBD1,TRBJ2-7,TRBV29-1,-
CASLTGPNTGELFF,-,TRBJ2-2,TRBV13,-
CASSTGFSGTEAFF,-,TRBJ1-1,TRBV6-5,-
CASSLGGDPQETQYF,-,TRBJ2-5,TRBV7-6,-
CASSQRLTSGRNTDTQYF,TRBD2,TRBJ2-3,TRBV14,-
CSGGTTISGEQYF,-,TRBJ2-7,TRBV29-1,-
CASSQDTIRLGSRGYTF,-,TRBJ1-2,TRBV4-3,-
CASSLDRDTEAFF,TRBD1,TRBJ1-1,TRBV6-5,-
CASSSERTGEKLFF,-,TRBJ1-4,TRBV5-6,-
CASSPRAAHVNEQYF,-,TRBJ2-7,TRBV27,-
CASSEGQGGTEAFF,TRBD1,TRBJ1-1,TRBV5-1,-
CASSGGGSRYGYTF,-,TRBJ1-2,TRBV6-5,-
CASHRQTQGYTF,-,TRBJ1-2,TRBV30,-
CASSLSGTGSFYGYTF,TRBD1,TRBJ1-2,TRBV5-1,-
CASSPLVATENTEAFF,-,TRBJ1-1,TRBV18,-
CASSVPRLTSGRPDTQYF,TRBD2,TRBJ2-3,TRBV9,once
CARSQDWKGEQYF,-,TRBJ2-7,TRBV5-3,-